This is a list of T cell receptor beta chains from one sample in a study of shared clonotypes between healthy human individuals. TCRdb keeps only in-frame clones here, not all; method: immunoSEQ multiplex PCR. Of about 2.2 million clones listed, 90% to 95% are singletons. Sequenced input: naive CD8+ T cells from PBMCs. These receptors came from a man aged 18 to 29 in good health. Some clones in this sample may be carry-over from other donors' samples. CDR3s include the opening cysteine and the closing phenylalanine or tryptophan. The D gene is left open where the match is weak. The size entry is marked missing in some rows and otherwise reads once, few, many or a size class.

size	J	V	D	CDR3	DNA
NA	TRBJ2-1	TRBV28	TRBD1	CASSLKRAGGVYNEQFF	TGTGCCAGCAGTTTAAAGAGGGCAGGGGGTGTTTACAATGAGCAGTTCTTC
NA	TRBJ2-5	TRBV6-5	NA	CASSSPGLGFQETQYF	TGTGCCAGCAGTTCCCCGGGCCTGGGGTTCCAAGAGACCCAGTACTTC
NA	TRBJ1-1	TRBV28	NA	CASSFFRLNTEAFF	TGTGCCAGCAGTTTTTTCAGGCTGAACACTGAAGCTTTCTTT
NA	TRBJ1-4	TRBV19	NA	CASSIRLGEKLFF	TGTGCCAGTAGTATAAGGCTCGGTGAAAAACTGTTTTTT
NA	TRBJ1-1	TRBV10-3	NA	CAIQGLNTEAFF	TGTGCCATCCAGGGCCTGAACACTGAAGCTTTCTTT
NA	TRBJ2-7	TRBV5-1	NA	CASSLEPHSYEQYF	TGCGCCAGCAGCTTGGAGCCGCACTCCTACGAGCAGTACTTC
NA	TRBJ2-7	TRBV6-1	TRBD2	CASRGLDVEQYF	TGTGCCAGCAGAGGACTAGACGTCGAGCAGTACTTC
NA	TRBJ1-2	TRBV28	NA	CASSLSWSSYGYTF	TGTGCCAGCAGTTTATCCTGGAGTAGCTATGGCTACACCTTC
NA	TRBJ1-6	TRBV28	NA	CASRAGYNSPLHF	TGTGCCAGCAGGGCCGGCTATAATTCACCCCTCCACTTT
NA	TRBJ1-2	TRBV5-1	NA	CASSLGNVPYGYTF	TGCGCCAGCAGCCTCGGGAATGTTCCCTATGGCTACACCTTC
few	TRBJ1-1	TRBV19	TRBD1	CASIQRPGQGGTEAFF	TGTGCCAGTATCCAACGGCCGGGACAGGGGGGCACTGAAGCTTTCTTT